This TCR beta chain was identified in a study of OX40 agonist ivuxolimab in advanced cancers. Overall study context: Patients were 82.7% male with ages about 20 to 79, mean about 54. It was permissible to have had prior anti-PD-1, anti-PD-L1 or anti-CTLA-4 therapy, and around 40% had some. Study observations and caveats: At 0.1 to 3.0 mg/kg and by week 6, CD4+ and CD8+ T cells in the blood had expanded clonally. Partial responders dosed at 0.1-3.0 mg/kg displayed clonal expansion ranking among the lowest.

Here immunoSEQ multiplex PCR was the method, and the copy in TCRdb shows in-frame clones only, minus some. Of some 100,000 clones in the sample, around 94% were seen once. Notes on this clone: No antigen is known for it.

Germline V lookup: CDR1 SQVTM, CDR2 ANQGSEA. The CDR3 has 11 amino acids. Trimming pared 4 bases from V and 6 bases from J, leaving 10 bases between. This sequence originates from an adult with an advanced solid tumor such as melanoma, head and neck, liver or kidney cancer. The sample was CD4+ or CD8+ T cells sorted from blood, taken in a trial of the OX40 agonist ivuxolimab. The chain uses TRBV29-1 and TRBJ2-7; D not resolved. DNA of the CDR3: TGCAGCGTTGTAAGAGGCGTCGAGCAGTACTTC. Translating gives CSVVRGVEQYF.